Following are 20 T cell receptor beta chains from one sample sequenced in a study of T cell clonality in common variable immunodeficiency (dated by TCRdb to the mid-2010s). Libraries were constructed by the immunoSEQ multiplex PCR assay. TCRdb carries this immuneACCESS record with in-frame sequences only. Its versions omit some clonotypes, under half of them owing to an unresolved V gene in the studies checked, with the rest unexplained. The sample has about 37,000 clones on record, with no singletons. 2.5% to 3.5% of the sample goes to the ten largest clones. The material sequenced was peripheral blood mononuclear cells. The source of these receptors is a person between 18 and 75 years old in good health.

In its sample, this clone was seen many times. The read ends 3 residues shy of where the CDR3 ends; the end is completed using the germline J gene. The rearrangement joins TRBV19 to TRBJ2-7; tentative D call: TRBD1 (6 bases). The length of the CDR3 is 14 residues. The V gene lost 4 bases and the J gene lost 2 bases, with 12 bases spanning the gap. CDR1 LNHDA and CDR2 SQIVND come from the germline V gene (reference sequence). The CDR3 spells CASSRTATAYEQYF. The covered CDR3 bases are TGTGCCAGTAGTAGGACAGCCACCGCCTACGAG.

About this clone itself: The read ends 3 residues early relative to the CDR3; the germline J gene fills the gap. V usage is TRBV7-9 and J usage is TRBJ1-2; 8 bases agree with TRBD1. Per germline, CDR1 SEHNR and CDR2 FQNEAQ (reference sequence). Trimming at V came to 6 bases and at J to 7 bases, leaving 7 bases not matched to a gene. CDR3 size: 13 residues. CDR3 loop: CASRAGGAGGYTF. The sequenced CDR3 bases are TGTGCCAGCAGGGCAGGGGGCGCCGGTGGC.

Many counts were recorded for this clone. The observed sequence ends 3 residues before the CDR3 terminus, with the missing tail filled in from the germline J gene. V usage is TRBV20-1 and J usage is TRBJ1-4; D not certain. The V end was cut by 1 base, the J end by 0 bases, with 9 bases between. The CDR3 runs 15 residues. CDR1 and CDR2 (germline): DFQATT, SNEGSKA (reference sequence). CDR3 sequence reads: CSARVATTTNEKLFF. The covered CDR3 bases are TGCAGTGCTAGAGTAGCTACTACAACTAATGAAAAA.

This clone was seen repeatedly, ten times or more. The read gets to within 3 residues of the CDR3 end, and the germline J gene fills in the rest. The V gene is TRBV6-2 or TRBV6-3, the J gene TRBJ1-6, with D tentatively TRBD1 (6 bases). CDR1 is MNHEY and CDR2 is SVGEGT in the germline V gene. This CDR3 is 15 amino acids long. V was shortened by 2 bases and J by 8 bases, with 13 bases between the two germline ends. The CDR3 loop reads CASSYGTGKHSPLHF. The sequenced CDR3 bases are TGTGCCAGCAGTTACGGAACAGGGAAGCATTCACCC.

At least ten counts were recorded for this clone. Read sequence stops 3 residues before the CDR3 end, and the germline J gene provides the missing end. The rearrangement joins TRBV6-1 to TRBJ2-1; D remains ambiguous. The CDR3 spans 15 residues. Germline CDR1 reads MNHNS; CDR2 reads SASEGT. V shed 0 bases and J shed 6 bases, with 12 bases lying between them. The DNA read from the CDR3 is TGTGCCAGCAGTGAAGCCACAGATACATCCAATGAG. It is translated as CASSEATDTSNE. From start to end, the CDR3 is CASSEATDTSNEQFF.

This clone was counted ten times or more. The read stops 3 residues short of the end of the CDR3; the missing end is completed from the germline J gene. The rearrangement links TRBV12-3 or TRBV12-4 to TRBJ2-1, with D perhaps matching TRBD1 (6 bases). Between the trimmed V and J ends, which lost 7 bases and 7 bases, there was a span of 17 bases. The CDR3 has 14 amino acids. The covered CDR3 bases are TGTGCCAGCACCGCGACAGGTCCAGCGAATGAG. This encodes CASTATGPANE. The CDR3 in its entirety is CASTATGPANEQFF.

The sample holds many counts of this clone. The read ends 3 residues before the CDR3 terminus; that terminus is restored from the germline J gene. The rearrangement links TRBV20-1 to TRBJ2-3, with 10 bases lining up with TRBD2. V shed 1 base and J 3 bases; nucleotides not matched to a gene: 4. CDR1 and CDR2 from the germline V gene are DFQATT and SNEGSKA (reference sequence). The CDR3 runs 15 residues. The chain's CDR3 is CSARVMGLATDTQYF. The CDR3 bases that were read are TGCAGTGCTAGAGTTATGGGACTAGCGACAGATACG.

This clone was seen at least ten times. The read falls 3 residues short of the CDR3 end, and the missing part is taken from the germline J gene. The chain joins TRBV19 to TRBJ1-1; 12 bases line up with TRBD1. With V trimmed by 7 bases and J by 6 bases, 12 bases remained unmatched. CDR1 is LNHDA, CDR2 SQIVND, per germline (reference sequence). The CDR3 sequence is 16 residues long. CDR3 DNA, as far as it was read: TGTGCCAGTACTGAGGGACAGGGGGCAACGAGGGCTGAA. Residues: CASTEGQGATRAE. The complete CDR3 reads CASTEGQGATRAEAFF.

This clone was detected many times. CDR3 DNA (partial): TGTGCCAGCAGCTCCGACAGCCTACATGGC. This sequence encodes CASSSDSLHG. The full CDR3 is CASSSDSLHGYTF. This rearrangement joins TRBV28 to TRBJ1-2, with a tentative D call TRBD1 (5 bases). From the germline J gene comes the end of the CDR3, since the read stops 3 residues before it. The CDR3 spans 13 residues. V lost 6 bases and J lost 6, with 14 bases in between. CDR1 and CDR2 (germline): MDHEN, SYDVKM.

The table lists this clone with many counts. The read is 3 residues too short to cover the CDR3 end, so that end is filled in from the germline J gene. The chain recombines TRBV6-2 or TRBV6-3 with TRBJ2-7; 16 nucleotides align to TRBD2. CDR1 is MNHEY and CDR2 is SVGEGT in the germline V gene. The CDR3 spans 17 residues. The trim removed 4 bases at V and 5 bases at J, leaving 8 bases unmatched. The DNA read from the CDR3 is TGTGCCAGCAGTTCCGGGACTAGCGGGAGGGGCCCACACGAG. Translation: CASSSGTSGRGPHE. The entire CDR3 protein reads CASSSGTSGRGPHEQYF.

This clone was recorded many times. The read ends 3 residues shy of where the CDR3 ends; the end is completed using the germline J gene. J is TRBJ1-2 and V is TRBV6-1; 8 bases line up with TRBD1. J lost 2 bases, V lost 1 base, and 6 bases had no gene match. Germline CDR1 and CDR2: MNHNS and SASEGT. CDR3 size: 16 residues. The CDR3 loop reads CASSEVSQGANYGYTF. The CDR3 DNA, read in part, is TGTGCCAGCAGTGAAGTCTCTCAGGGGGCGAACTATGGC.

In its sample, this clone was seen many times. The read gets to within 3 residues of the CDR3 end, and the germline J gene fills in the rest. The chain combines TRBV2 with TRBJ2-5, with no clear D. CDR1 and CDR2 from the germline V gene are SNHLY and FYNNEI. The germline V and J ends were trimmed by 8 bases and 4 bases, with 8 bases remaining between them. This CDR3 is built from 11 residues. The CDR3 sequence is CASAERETQYF. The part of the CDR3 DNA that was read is TGTGCCAGCGCGGAACGAGAGACC. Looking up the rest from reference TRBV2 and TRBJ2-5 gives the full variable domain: EPEVTQTPSHQVTQMGQEVILRCVPISNHLYFYWYRQILGQKVEFLVSFYNNEISEKSEIFDDQFSVERPDGSNFTLKIRSTKLEDSAMYFCASAERETQYFGPGTRLLVL.

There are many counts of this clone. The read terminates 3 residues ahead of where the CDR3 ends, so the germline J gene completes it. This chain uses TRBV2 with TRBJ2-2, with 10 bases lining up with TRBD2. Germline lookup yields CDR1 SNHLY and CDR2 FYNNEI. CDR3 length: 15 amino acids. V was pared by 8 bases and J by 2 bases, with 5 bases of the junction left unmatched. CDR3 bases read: TGTGCCAGCCTACTAGCGGGAACCAACACCGGGGAG. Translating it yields CASLLAGTNTGE. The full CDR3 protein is CASLLAGTNTGELFF.

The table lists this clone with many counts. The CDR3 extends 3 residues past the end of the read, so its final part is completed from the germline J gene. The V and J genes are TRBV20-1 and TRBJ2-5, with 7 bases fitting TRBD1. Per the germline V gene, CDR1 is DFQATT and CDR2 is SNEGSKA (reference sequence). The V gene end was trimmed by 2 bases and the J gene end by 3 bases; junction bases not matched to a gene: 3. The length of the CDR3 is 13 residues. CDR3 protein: CSARIQGKETQYF. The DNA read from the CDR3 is TGCAGTGCTAGAATACAGGGGAAAGAGACC.

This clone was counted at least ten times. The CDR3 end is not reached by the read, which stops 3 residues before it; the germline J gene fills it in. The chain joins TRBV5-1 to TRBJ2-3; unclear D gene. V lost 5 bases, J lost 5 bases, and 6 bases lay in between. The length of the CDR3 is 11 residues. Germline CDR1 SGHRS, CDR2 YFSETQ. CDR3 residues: CASRRGDTQYF. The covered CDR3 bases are TGCGCCAGCAGAAGAGGAGATACG.

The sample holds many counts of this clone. The CDR3 sequence is CASRGGSGAYNEQFF. The CDR3 DNA, read in part, is TGTGCCAGCCGGGGAGGGAGCGGGGCCTACAATGAG. This chain links TRBV13 with TRBJ2-1; TRBD2 matches 7 bases. The read finishes 3 residues shy of the CDR3 end, and the germline J gene is used to complete it. After removal of 8 bases from V and 2 bases from J, the junction contained 9 bases not matched to a gene. The germline V gene has CDR1 PRHDT and CDR2 FYEKMQ (reference sequence). The CDR3 totals 15 residues. The variable domain in full, completed from reference TRBV13 and TRBJ2-1, reads AAGVIQSPRHLIKEKRETATLKCYPIPRHDTVYWYQQGPGQDPQFLISFYEKMQSDKGSIPDRFSAQQFSDYHSELNMSSLELGDSALYFCASRGGSGAYNEQFFGPGTRLTVL.

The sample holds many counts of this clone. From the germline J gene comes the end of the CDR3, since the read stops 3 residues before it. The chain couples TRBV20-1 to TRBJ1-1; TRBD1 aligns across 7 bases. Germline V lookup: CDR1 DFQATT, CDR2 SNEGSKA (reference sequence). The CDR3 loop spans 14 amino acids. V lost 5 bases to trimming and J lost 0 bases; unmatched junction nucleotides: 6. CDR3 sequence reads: CSAGEGTVNTEAFF. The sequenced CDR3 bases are TGCAGTGCTGGGGAAGGGACAGTGAACACTGAA.

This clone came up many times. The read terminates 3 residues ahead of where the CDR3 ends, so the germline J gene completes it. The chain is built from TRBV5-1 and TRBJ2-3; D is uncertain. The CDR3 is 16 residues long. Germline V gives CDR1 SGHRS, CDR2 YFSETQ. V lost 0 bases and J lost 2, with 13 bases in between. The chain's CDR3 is CASSLVAGSTTDTQYF. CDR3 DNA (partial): TGCGCCAGCAGCTTGGTGGCCGGGTCAACCACAGATACG.

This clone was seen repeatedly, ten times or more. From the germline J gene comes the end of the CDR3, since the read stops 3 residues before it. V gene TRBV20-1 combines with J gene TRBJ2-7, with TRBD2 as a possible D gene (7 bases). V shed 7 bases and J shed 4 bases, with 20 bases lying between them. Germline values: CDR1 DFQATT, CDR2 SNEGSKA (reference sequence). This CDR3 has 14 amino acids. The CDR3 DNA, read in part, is TGCAGTGTAGGGGGACTAATTAGGCCGTACGAG. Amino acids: CSVGGLIRPYE. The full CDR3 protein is CSVGGLIRPYEQYF.

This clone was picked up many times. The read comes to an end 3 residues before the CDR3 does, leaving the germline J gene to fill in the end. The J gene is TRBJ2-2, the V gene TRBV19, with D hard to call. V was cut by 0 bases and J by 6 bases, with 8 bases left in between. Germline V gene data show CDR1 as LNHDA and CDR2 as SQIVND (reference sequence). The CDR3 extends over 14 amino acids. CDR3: CASSIEVTSGELFF. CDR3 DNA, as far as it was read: TGTGCCAGTAGTATAGAAGTTACTTCCGGGGAG.